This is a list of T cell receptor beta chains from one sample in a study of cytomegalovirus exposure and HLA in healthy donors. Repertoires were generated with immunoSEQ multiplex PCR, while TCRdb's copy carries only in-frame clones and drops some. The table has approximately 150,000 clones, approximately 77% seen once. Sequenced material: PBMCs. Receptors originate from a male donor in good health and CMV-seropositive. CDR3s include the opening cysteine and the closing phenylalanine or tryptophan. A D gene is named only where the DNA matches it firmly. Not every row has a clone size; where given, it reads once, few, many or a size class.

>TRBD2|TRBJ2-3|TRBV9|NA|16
TGTGCCAGCAGCCGCATAAGACTAGCGGATACAGATACGCAGTATTTT
CASSRIRLADTDTQYF
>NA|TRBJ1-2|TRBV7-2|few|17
TGTGCCAGCAGCGCTGCATTATTTTCAGGGGCCACAGGAGGCTACACCTTC
CASSAALFSGATGGYTF
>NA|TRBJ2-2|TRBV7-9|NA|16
TGTTCCAGCAGCTTACAGGGCAGGTTCAACACCGGGGAGCTGTTTTTT
CSSSLQGRFNTGELFF
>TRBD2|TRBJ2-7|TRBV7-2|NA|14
TGTGCCAGCAGCGGGGGACTAGCGGTCTACGAGCAGTACTTC
CASSGGLAVYEQYF
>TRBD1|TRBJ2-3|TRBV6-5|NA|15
TGTGCCAGCAGTTACTCGACAGGGTACACAGATATGCAGTATTTT
CASSYSTGYTDMQYF
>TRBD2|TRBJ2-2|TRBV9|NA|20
TGTGCCAGCAGCGAGGGGCCGGGGACTAGCGGGGGGGCGGGCACCGGGGAGCTGTTTTTT
CASSEGPGTSGGAGTGELFF
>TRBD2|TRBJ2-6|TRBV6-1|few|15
TGTGCCAGCAGGACTAGCGGGGCTGGGGCCAACGTCCTGACTTTC
CASRTSGAGANVLTF
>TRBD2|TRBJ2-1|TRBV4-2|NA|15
TGTGCCAGCAGCCCTCAGCGGGGGCCGGGGAATGAGCAGTTCTTC
CASSPQRGPGNEQFF
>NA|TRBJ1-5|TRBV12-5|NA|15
TGTGCTAGTGGTCTCCTAACAGGGTCCAATCAGCCCCAGCATTTT
CASGLLTGSNQPQHF
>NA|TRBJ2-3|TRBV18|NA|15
TGTGCCAGCTCACCAAGCAAGGGGTCCCCAGATACGCAGTATTTT
CASSPSKGSPDTQYF
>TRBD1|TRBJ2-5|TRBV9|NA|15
TGTGCCAGCAGCCCCGGACAGGGGGCGGAAGAGACCCAGTACTTC
CASSPGQGAEETQYF
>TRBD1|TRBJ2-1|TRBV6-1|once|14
TGTGCCAGCAGTCCGGACAGGGGGCACAATGAGCAGTTCTTC
CASSPDRGHNEQFF
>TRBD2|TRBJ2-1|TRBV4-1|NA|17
TGCGCCAGCAGCCAAGAGGGGGGGACTAGCTTTGACTTTGAGCAGTTCTTC
CASSQEGGTSFDFEQFF
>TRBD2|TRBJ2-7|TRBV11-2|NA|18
TGTGCCAGCAGCTTAGATAGTACTAGCGGGGGCCACTCCTACGAGCAGTACTTC
CASSLDSTSGGHSYEQYF
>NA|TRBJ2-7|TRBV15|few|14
TGTGCCACCAGCAGTAGCCCCAGCTCCTACGAGCAGTACTTC
CATSSSPSSYEQYF
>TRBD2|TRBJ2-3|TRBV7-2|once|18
TGTGCCAGCAGCCCTGGACTAGCGGGGGGGCCAAGCACAGATACGCAGTATTTT
CASSPGLAGGPSTDTQYF
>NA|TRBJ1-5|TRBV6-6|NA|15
TGTGCCAGCACGGCGGACATCCTTAGCAATCAGCCCCAGCATTTT
CASTADILSNQPQHF
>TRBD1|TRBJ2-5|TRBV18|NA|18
TGTGCCAGCTCACCGGGGACAGGGGCCTCCAGGGAGCAAGAGACCCAGTACTTC
CASSPGTGASREQETQYF
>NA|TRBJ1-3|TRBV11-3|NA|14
TGTGCCAGCAGCATAGCAGGGGTCGGAAACACCATATATTTT
CASSIAGVGNTIYF
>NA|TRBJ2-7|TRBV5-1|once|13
TGCGCCAGCAGCTTTGCGGGGATGGGGGAGCAGTACTTC
CASSFAGMGEQYF
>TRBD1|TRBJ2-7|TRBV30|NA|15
TGTGCCTGGAGTGGAAACAGGGGGAAGCCCTACGAGCAGTACTTC
CAWSGNRGKPYEQYF
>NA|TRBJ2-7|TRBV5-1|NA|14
TGCGCCAGTGGCCGGCCGGGGGAATACTACGAGCAGTACTTC
CASGRPGEYYEQYF
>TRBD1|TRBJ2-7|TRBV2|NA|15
TGTGCCAGCAGTGACCGGACAGGGTCGAGCTACGAGCAGTACTTC
CASSDRTGSSYEQYF
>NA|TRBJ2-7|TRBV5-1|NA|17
TGCGCCAGCAGCTTGGGCGGATACAGGGACCCCTCCTACGAGCAGTACTTC
CASSLGGYRDPSYEQYF
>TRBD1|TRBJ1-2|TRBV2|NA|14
TGTGCCAGCAGTGACGGGATTGGGACAGTTCGCTACACCTTC
CASSDGIGTVRYTF
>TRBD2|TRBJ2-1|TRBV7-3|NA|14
TGTGCCAGCGGTCTAGCGGGGGGATACAATGAGCAGTTCTTC
CASGLAGGYNEQFF
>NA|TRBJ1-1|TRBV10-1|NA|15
TGCGCCAGCAGTGAGTACCAGCAGGCGGGCACTGAAGCTTTCTTT
CASSEYQQAGTEAFF
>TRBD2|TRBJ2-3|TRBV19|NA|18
TGTGCCAGTAGCAGAGGCCACAAAAGAGCGGGGCGCACAGATACGCAGTATTTT
CASSRGHKRAGRTDTQYF
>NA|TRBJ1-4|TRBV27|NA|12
TGTGCCAGCAGTCTTGGGGGGGAAAAACTGTTTTTT
CASSLGGEKLFF
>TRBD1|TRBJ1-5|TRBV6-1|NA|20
TGTGCCAGCAGTGAATCGTCACGGGACAGGGGACCTTTTAGCAATCAGCCCCAGCATTTT
CASSESSRDRGPFSNQPQHF
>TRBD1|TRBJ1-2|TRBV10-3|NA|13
TGTGCCATCCCGGCCAGGGGGGCCTATGGCTACACCTTC
CAIPARGAYGYTF
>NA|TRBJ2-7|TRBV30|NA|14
TGTGCCTGGAGTTGGGGTCTAACAGGCTACGAGCAGTACTTC
CAWSWGLTGYEQYF
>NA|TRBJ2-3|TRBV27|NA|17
TGTGCCAGCAGTTACTGGGGCGTTCGGACAGACACAGATACGCAGTATTTT
CASSYWGVRTDTDTQYF
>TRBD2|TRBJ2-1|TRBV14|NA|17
TGTGCCAGCAGCCAAGATGGGTCTAGCGGATTCTACAATGAGCAGTTCTTC
CASSQDGSSGFYNEQFF
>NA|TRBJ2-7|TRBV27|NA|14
TGTGCCAGCAGTTTAGGAACAGGTCCCTACGAGCAGTACTTC
CASSLGTGPYEQYF
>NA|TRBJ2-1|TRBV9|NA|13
TGTGCCAGCAGCGTGGGCGGGGAAGGTGAGCAGTTCTTC
CASSVGGEGEQFF
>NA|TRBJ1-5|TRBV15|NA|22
TGTGCCACCAGCAGAGATGGGGGGAGCGGGCCGCATTGGACATTTAGCAATCAGCCCCAGCATTTT
CATSRDGGSGPHWTFSNQPQHF
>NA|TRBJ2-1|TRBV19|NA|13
TGTGCCAGTAGTATGATGGCGGGGCATGAGCAGTTCTTC
CASSMMAGHEQFF
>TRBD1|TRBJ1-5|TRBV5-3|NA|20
TGTGCCAGAAGCTCCCAGTATTTAAGACAGGGGGCGCGGAGCAATCAGCCCCAGCATTTT
CARSSQYLRQGARSNQPQHF
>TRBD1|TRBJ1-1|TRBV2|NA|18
TGTGCCAGCGGCTTAATTACCGGGACAGGGGGGCGTCGCACTGAAGCTTTCTTT
CASGLITGTGGRRTEAFF
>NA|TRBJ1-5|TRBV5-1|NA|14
TGCGCCAGCAGCCCGGACAGTGACAATCAGCCCCAGCATTTT
CASSPDSDNQPQHF
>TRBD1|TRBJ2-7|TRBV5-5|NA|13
TGTGCCAGCAGAACGGGACAGGGGAACGAGCAGTACTTC
CASRTGQGNEQYF
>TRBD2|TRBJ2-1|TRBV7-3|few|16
TGTGCCAGCAGCTCCCATGGGGCGGGGGTCTACAATGAGCAGTTCTTC
CASSSHGAGVYNEQFF
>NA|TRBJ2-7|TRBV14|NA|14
TGTGCCAGCAGCCGGTGGAAAGAGGACTACGAGCAGTACTTC
CASSRWKEDYEQYF
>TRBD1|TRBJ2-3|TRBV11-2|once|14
TGTGCCAGCAGCTTCACAGGGGGCGAAGATACGCAGTATTTT
CASSFTGGEDTQYF
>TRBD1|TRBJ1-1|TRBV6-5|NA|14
TGTGCCAGCAGAACGGACAGGGAGGACACTGAAGCTTTCTTT
CASRTDREDTEAFF